This record concerns one T cell receptor beta chain sequence. An end of the junction differs from the germline gene, which may be a read error. Sequencing used immunoSEQ multiplex PCR; TCRdb keeps in-frame clones, though not all of them. The sample yields 50,000 to 65,000 clones, roughly 85% seen once. This sample is drawn from a study of OX40 agonist ivuxolimab in advanced cancers. Study-wide background: Cancers in dose escalation were hepatocellular, melanoma, renal cell and head and neck. Allowance was made for prior anti-PD-1, anti-PD-L1 or anti-CTLA-4 therapy, and roughly 40% had some.

The sequences come from CD4+ or CD8+ T cells sorted from blood, collected in a trial of the OX40 agonist ivuxolimab. The source is an adult with an advanced solid tumor such as melanoma, head and neck, liver or kidney cancer.

In DNA, the CDR3 is TGTGCCAGCAGAGAAGGACAGGGGGGAAACATTCAGTACTTC. Its translation: CASREGQGGNIQYF. The chain joins TRBV2 to TRBJ2-4; 10 bases match TRBD1. Germline V gene lookup returns CDR1 SNHLY and CDR2 FYNNEI. The CDR3 spans 14 residues.